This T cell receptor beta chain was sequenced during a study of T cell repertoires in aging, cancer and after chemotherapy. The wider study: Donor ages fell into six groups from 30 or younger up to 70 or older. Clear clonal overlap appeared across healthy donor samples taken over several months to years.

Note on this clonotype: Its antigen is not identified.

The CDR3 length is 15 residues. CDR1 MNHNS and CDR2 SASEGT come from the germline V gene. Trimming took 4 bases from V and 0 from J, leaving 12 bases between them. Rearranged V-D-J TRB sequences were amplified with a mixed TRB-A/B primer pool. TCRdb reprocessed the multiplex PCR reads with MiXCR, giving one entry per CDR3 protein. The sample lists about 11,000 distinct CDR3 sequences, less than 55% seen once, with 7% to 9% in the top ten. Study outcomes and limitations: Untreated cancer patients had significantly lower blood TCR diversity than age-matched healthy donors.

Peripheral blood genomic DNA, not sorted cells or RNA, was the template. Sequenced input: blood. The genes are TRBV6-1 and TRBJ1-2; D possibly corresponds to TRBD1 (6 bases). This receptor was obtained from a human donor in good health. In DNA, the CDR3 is TGTGCCAGCAGTGTAAGGGACACCCCTAACTATGGCTACACCTTC. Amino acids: CASSVRDTPNYGYTF.